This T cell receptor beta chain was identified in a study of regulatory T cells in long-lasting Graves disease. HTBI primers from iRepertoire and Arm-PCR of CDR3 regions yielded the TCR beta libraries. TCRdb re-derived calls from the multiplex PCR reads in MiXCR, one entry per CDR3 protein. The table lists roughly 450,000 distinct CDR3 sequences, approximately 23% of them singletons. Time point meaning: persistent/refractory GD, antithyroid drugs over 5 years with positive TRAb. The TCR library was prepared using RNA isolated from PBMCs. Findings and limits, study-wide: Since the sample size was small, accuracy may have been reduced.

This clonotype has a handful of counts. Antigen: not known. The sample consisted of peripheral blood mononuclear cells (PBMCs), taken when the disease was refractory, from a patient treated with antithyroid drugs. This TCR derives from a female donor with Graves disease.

The CDR3 loop is CATSRGQMGNQPQHF. CDR3 coding DNA: TGTGCCACCAGCAGAGGCCAGATGGGGAATCAGCCCCAGCATTTT. The J gene is TRBJ1-5, the V gene TRBV15; D is undetermined. Trimming stripped 1 base from V and 4 bases from J, with 11 bases between. The germline gives CDR1 LNHNV, CDR2 YYDKDF (reference sequence). The CDR3 totals 15 residues.